The clone carrying this T cell receptor beta chain showed up just a few times. TCRdb's table, derived via immunoSEQ multiplex PCR, lists solely in-frame clones and lacks some. This table has roughly 77,000 clones, roughly 94% appearing once. This sample stems from a study of cytomegalovirus exposure and HLA in healthy donors. The CDR3 extends over 13 amino acids. Per germline, CDR1 SGHRS and CDR2 YFSETQ. V gave up 4 bases and J gave up 5 bases; unmatched junction bases: 3. This chain uses TRBV5-1 with TRBJ2-4, with 7 nucleotides matching TRBD1. This TCR was sampled from a woman aged 18-29 years in good health and CMV-seronegative. The material sequenced was PBMCs. CDR3 region: CASSPTGENIQYF. Written as DNA, the CDR3 is TGCGCCAGCAGCCCAACAGGGGAAAACATTCAGTACTTC.